The entry below describes one TCR beta chain. The same CDR3 can be traced to other DNA sequences in this sample. Profiling relied on immunoSEQ multiplex PCR, and the TCRdb table lists in-frame clones only, not all of them. The sample lists around 81,000 clones; about 92% were seen once. This sample was taken from a study of control samples from healthy donors and cancer patients. Between the trimmed V and J ends, which lost 5 bases and 4 bases, there was a span of 11 bases. CDR3 length equals 13 residues. This chain uses TRBV12-3 or TRBV12-4 with TRBJ1-1; perhaps TRBD1 as D (6 bases). The material sequenced was blood. The receptor's source is a woman younger than 45 in good health. The CDR3 here is CASSLRGGTEAFF. Written as DNA, the CDR3 is TGTGCCAGCAGTCTCAGAGGGGGCACTGAAGCTTTCTTT.